The subject of this entry is one T cell receptor (beta chain). The sample carries other DNA sequences with the same CDR3. Method: immunoSEQ multiplex PCR; TCRdb's copy keeps in-frame clones and lacks some. The data contain 400,000 to 500,000 clones, about nine tenths of them singletons. These data originate in a study of blood T cell repertoires in COVID-19. CDR1 and CDR2 from the germline V gene are SGHDN and FVKESK. This CDR3 is built from 13 residues. Trimming removed 2 bases from V and 0 bases from J, with 4 bases in between. The sample comprised peripheral blood. The J gene is TRBJ1-1, the V gene TRBV14; no clear D. The source is a woman aged 25-40 years with active or convalescent COVID-19. The CDR3 reads CASSQSLNTEAFF. CDR3 bases: TGTGCCAGCAGCCAATCTTTGAACACTGAAGCTTTCTTT.